Sequencing of this T cell receptor (beta chain) was carried out in a study of radiotherapy plus CTLA-4 blockade in lung cancer. CDR3 size: 15 residues. V was shortened by 6 bases and J by 0 bases, with 14 bases between the two germline ends. The V gene's germline CDR1 is MNHNY and CDR2 SVGAGI (reference sequence). A note on this clone: As yet, its antigen is unknown.

Study-level points and caveats: There was expansion of tumor-derived TCR clones in blood after radiotherapy plus ipilimumab.

Repertoires were generated with immunoSEQ multiplex PCR, while TCRdb's copy carries only in-frame clones and drops some. The sample has some 80,000 clones, around 78% seen once; the top ten hold under 25%. Specimen: peripheral blood, collected from a patient treated with radiotherapy plus ipilimumab. The receptor was derived from a human donor with non-small cell lung cancer whose response to radiotherapy plus ipilimumab could not be evaluated. Some clones in this sample may be carry-over from other donors' samples. The chain couples TRBV6-6 to TRBJ1-2; D possibly corresponds to TRBD1 (5 bases). The CDR3 protein is CASREYPGTNYGYTF. The CDR3 DNA sequence: TGTGCCAGCAGGGAATACCCAGGGACTAACTATGGCTACACCTTC.